This T cell receptor beta chain was identified in a study of blood T cells in healthy people across ages. CDR1 is DFQATT, CDR2 SNEGSKA, per germline (reference sequence). Trimming removed 6 bases from V and 6 bases from J; junction bases left unmatched: 6. The CDR3 has 12 residues. A word on this clonotype: The antigen is not known.

The second PCR ran roughly 6 to 12 cycles with a sample-barcoded 5' primer and J-beta primers. One entry per CDR3 protein, called by TCRdb with MiXCR from the 5' RACE reads. This table holds approximately 1.5 million distinct CDR3 sequences, 40% to 45% found once. General study results and limits: Observed TCR beta diversity showed a strong correlation with the percentage of naive T cells as measured by flow cytometry. Estimates of total diversity, which came from one million sequenced T cells, were considered to be underestimates. Both naive CD4+ cell counts and diversity were greater in long-lived donors than in aged donors.

The V call is TRBV20-1, the J call TRBJ2-3; 7 bases align to TRBD2. The receptor's source is a woman younger than 35 in good health. The specimen sequenced was blood. CDR3 bases: TGCAGTGCGGGAAGTAGCGGGGATACGCAGTATTTT. Its protein product is CSAGSSGDTQYF.